This is a list of T cell receptor beta chains from one sample in a study of CD8+CD57+ T cells in acquired aplastic anemia. One entry per CDR3 protein results from TCRdb running MiXCR on the reads. The data hold 150,000 to 200,000 distinct CDR3 sequences, with 71% observed a single time. Sequencing used sorted CD4+, CD8+, or CD8+CD57+ T cells (not recorded which) from PBMCs. These receptors all come from a human donor with aplastic anemia. Both conserved end residues are part of each CDR3. The D gene is left open where the match is weak. The size entry is marked missing in some rows and otherwise reads once, few, many or a size class.

v_call	j_call	clone_size	d_call	cdr3_aa	cdr3_nt
TRBV5-1	TRBJ2-5	.	.	CASSLGLPQETQYF	TGCGCCAGCAGCTTGGGACTACCCCAAGAGACCCAGTACTTC
TRBV7-3	TRBJ2-7	.	TRBD2	CASSVVSGTYEQYF	TGTGCCAGCAGCGTAGTTAGCGGGACTTACGAGCAGTACTTC
TRBV10-3	TRBJ1-1	.	TRBD1	CAISGGQGNTEAFF	TGTGCCATCAGTGGGGGACAGGGGAACACTGAAGCTTTCTTT
TRBV7-3	TRBJ2-7	.	.	CASSEGAGTNYEQYF	TGTGCCAGCAGCGAAGGGGCGGGGACCAACTACGAGCAGTACTTC
TRBV7-8	TRBJ2-7	.	.	CASSLSVAVGEQYF	TGTGCCAGCAGCTTATCCGTGGCTGTAGGTGAGCAGTACTTC
TRBV5-1	TRBJ2-1	.	.	CASSLARGSTYNEQFF	TGCGCCAGCAGCTTGGCCAGGGGAAGTACCTACAATGAGCAGTTCTTC
TRBV9	TRBJ2-5	.	.	CASSVVPRAAAQYF	TGTGCCAGCAGCGTAGTTCCTAGGGCTGCGGCCCAGTACTTC
TRBV12-5	TRBJ1-1	.	.	CASGLVRRIMNTEAFF	TGTGCTAGTGGTTTGGTTCGCAGGATTATGAACACTGAAGCTTTCTTT
TRBV30	TRBJ1-1	.	.	CAWEPDSNTEAFF	TGTGCCTGGGAGCCGGACAGCAACACTGAAGCTTTCTTT
TRBV4-3	TRBJ2-3	.	TRBD1	CASLTGSTDTQYF	TGCGCCAGCCTGACAGGGTCCACAGATACGCAGTATTTT
TRBV20-1	TRBJ2-1	.	.	CSGHHGGNEQFF	TGCAGTGGACACCACGGAGGCAATGAGCAGTTCTTC
TRBV7-2	TRBJ2-5	.	.	CASSPDFTTQETQYF	TGTGCCAGCAGCCCGGACTTTACTACCCAAGAGACCCAGTACTTC
TRBV24-1	TRBJ2-2	.	TRBD2	CATSAWDSGANTGELFF	TGTGCCACCAGTGCCTGGGATAGCGGGGCGAACACCGGGGAGCTGTTTTTT
TRBV4-2	TRBJ2-7	.	TRBD1	CASSQDFDRGYEQYF	TGTGCCAGCAGCCAAGATTTTGACAGGGGGTACGAGCAGTACTTC
TRBV2	TRBJ2-7	few	.	CASTPPEGFYEQYF	TGTGCCAGCACCCCGCCCGAGGGGTTCTACGAGCAGTACTTC
TRBV7-9	TRBJ1-5	.	TRBD1	CASSIGQGISNQPQHF	TGTGCCAGTAGTATAGGACAGGGGATTAGCAATCAGCCCCAGCATTTT
TRBV2	TRBJ2-5	.	.	CASSDNREETQYF	TGTGCCAGCAGTGATAACAGGGAAGAGACCCAGTACTTC
TRBV20-1	TRBJ2-7	few	.	CSARGGMQGRREQYF	TGCAGTGCTAGAGGGGGGATGCAGGGTCGGCGCGAGCAGTACTTC
TRBV9	TRBJ2-7	few	.	CASSVAAGEVLYEQYF	TGTGCCAGCAGCGTAGCTGCAGGGGAGGTGCTCTACGAGCAGTACTTC
TRBV7-9	TRBJ2-3	.	.	CASSPDVGRGPDTQYF	TGTGCCAGCAGCCCCGACGTTGGGAGGGGGCCAGATACGCAGTATTTT
TRBV7-9	TRBJ1-2	.	.	CASSLWGYGYTF	TGTGCCAGCAGCCTCTGGGGCTATGGCTACACCTTC
TRBV5-6	TRBJ1-2	many	.	CASSSPPPNVRYTF	TGTGCCAGCAGCTCACCCCCGCCGAACGTCCGCTACACCTTC
TRBV7-7	TRBJ2-6	once	.	CASSLGGSNVLTF	TGTGCTAGCAGCTTAGGGGGTTCCAACGTCCTGACTTTC
TRBV6-5	TRBJ2-5	.	TRBD2	CASRRAGAGGYETQYF	TGTGCCAGCAGAAGGGCAGGGGCGGGGGGTTATGAGACCCAGTACTTC